The clone carrying this T cell receptor (beta chain) was seen many times. At the DNA level, this CDR3 is encoded by other sequences in the same sample as well. This sample was included in a study of metastatic and nonmetastatic thyroid tumors. Study at large: Malignant thyroid and benign thyroid patients provided blood and tumor or nodule tissue whose repertoires were compared.

MiXCR reprocessed the PCR reads for TCRdb. Among 30,000 to 35,000 clones listed, around 28% were seen once. Trimming cost V 0 bases and J 4 bases, with 18 bases left between them. CDR3 length equals 17 residues. In germline, CDR1 is SGDLS, CDR2 YYNGEE. Prior to thyroid surgery, none of the patients had received any treatment. The J gene is TRBJ2-3, the V gene TRBV9; D perhaps matches TRBD2 (5 bases). The TCR was taken from a female donor with papillary thyroid cancer or a benign thyroid nodule (not recorded which). Some clones in this sample may be carry-over from other donors' samples. The material sequenced was blood. CDR3 sequence reads: CASSVAVGLAGADTQYF. The CDR3 DNA follows: TGTGCCAGCAGCGTAGCAGTCGGGCTAGCCGGGGCAGATACGCAGTATTTT.